What follows are 14 T cell receptor beta chains derived from one specimen sequenced in a study of CD8 T cells in Susac syndrome. RNA in amounts of about 0.45 to 1 ug was reverse transcribed with random hexamers. TCRdb re-derived calls from the immunoSEQ multiplex PCR reads in MiXCR, one entry per CDR3 protein. The sample consists of about 140,000 distinct CDR3 sequences, 90% to 95% of them appearing once. The sample was CD8+ T cells from PBMCs. These receptor sequences come from a human donor in good health.

The V gene is TRBV4-3, the J gene TRBJ2-1, with TRBD1 matching 9 bases. V gave up 0 bases and J gave up 14 bases; unmatched junction bases: 14. Germline-derived CDR1 and CDR2 are LGHNA and YSLEER. This CDR3 is 16 amino acids long. CDR3 sequence: CASSQDLGTGSSLEFF. DNA of the CDR3: TGCGCCAGCAGCCAAGACCTCGGGACAGGGTCTTCGCTAGAGTTCTTC.

This clonotype was detected once. This sequence joins TRBV3-1 and TRBJ2-7; D is uncertain. The CDR3 totals 14 residues. CDR1 and CDR2 from the germline V gene are LGHDT and YNNKEL (reference sequence). V was shortened by 1 base and J by 1 base, with 8 bases between the two germline ends. CDR3 in amino acids: CASSQVSSSYEQYF. Here the CDR3 DNA reads TGTGCCAGCAGCCAAGTTTCGTCGTCCTACGAGCAGTACTTC.

This chain links TRBV7-2 with TRBJ2-3; 9 bases are shared with TRBD1. The CDR3 spans 15 residues. Germline lookup yields CDR1 SGHTA and CDR2 FQGNSA. V shed 5 bases and J 4 bases; nucleotides not matched to a gene: 7. The CDR3 here is CASSLGQGSSDTQYF. DNA for the CDR3: TGTGCCAGCAGCCTGGGACAGGGAAGCTCAGATACGCAGTATTTT.

This clonotype was detected only once. J is TRBJ2-7 and V is TRBV7-9; D is possibly TRBD2 (6 bases). Trimming left V 5 bases short and J 3 bases short, with 14 bases between. The CDR3 has 14 amino acids. Germline-derived CDR1 and CDR2 are SEHNR and FQNEAQ (reference sequence). The CDR3 spells CASSEGSGGYEQYF. DNA of the CDR3: TGTGCCAGCAGCGAGGGATCCGGGGGCTACGAGCAGTACTTC.

This chain joins TRBV7-8 and TRBJ2-7, with TRBD2 matching over 13 bases. Germline CDR1 reads SGHVS; CDR2 reads FQNEAQ. Trimming cost V 3 bases and J 2 bases; bases outside gene matches: 1. The CDR3 is 15 amino acids. Written as DNA, the CDR3 is TGTGCCAGCAGCTTCACTAGCGGGAGGGCCTACGAGCAGTACTTC. Amino acids: CASSFTSGRAYEQYF.

This rearrangement joins TRBV29-1 to TRBJ1-1; no reliable D call. There are 11 residues in the CDR3. Trimming removed 4 bases from V and 3 bases from J, with 6 bases in between. In germline, CDR1 is SQVTM, CDR2 ANQGSEA. CDR3 protein: CSVVAYTEAFF. The CDR3 DNA reads as TGCAGCGTTGTAGCTTACACTGAAGCTTTCTTT.

This chain uses TRBV24-1 with TRBJ2-1; 9 bases are shared with TRBD1. The CDR3 is 16 residues long. V trimming: 3 bases; J trimming: 2 bases; junction bases outside the gene matches: 4. Germline lookup yields CDR1 KGHDR and CDR2 SFDVKD. The CDR3 DNA reads TGTGCCACCAGTGATGATCGACAGGGGGCCTACAATGAGCAGTTCTTC. It specifies CATSDDRQGAYNEQFF.

The rearrangement uses TRBV24-1 and TRBJ2-3; 10 bases align to TRBD1. Trimming cost V 4 bases and J 2 bases; bases outside gene matches: 5. This CDR3 has 16 amino acids. The germline V gene encodes CDR1 KGHDR and CDR2 SFDVKD. This chain's CDR3 is CATSESGQGHTDTQYF. The CDR3 bases are TGTGCCACCAGTGAGTCGGGACAGGGGCACACAGATACGCAGTATTTT.

The chain uses TRBV21-1 and TRBJ2-1; the table's D call, TRBD1, was not checked against the DNA. TRBV21-1 is a listed pseudogene. The CDR3 has 15 amino acids. CDR3 DNA sequence: TGTGCCAGCAGCCTCCGGCACAGGGGGCAAGGTGAACAGTTCTTC. Its translation: CASSLRHRGQGEQFF.

This chain connects TRBV27 to TRBJ2-2; D is uncertain. V was trimmed by 4 bases and J by 10 bases, leaving 13 bases between them. The CDR3 is made up of 13 amino acids. In germline, CDR1 is MNHEY, CDR2 SMNVEV (reference sequence). In DNA, the CDR3 is TGTGCCAGCAGTTACATGGTTTCCGCGGAGCTGTTTTTT. It yields the protein CASSYMVSAELFF.

The V gene is TRBV27, the J gene TRBJ2-1, with 10 bases fitting TRBD2. The junction had 6 bases not matched to a gene; V was cut back by 0 bases and J by 4 bases. Germline CDR1 reads MNHEY; CDR2 reads SMNVEV (reference sequence). The CDR3 has 17 residues. CDR3 coding DNA: TGTGCCAGCAGTTTATCGATAACTAGCGGGGCGTACAATGAGCAGTTCTTC. Protein product: CASSLSITSGAYNEQFF.

The J gene is TRBJ2-1, the V gene TRBV4-1, with 7 bases aligning to TRBD2. The CDR3 extends over 17 amino acids. Germline-derived CDR1 and CDR2 are MGHRA and YSYEKL. V was clipped by 0 bases and J by 6 bases; unmatched bases: 11. Here the CDR3 DNA reads TGCGCCAGCAGCCAAGAGGGGTCGACTAGCTGGCCCAATGAGCAGTTCTTC. Amino acid sequence: CASSQEGSTSWPNEQFF.

This chain uses TRBV24-1 with TRBJ2-1; 9 bases map to TRBD1. Per germline, CDR1 KGHDR and CDR2 SFDVKD. This CDR3 region has 15 residues. V lost 5 bases to trimming and J lost 4 bases; unmatched junction nucleotides: 5. CDR3 in amino acids: CATSGPGQGYNEQFF. The CDR3 DNA follows: TGTGCCACCAGTGGGCCGGGACAGGGTTACAATGAGCAGTTCTTC.

The V call is TRBV6-5, the J call TRBJ2-5; 7 nucleotides match TRBD1. V gave up 10 bases and J gave up 2 bases; unmatched junction bases: 13. The CDR3 has 15 amino acids. Germline V gene sequence: CDR1 MNHEY, CDR2 SVGAGI. The CDR3 region is CATCRDRQYQETQYF. CDR3 DNA sequence: TGTGCCACATGCCGGGACAGACAATATCAAGAGACCCAGTACTTC.